These 25 T cell receptor beta chains share one sample of origin, sequenced in a study of graft-versus-host responses after intestinal transplantation. Generated by immunoSEQ multiplex PCR, the TCRdb table keeps only in-frame clones and is missing some. The sample records roughly 120,000 clones, approximately 90% being singletons. These receptors' targets are unknown. Here the sequenced sample was unstimulated CD4+ T cells sorted from spleen or lymph node cells, taken before intestinal transplant. The receptor source for this set is a human donor who received an intestinal transplant.

V and J are TRBV2 and TRBJ1-1; 7 nucleotides match TRBD1. V gave up 6 bases and J gave up 4 bases; unmatched junction bases: 11. The CDR3 length is 15 residues. In germline, CDR1 is SNHLY, CDR2 FYNNEI. The CDR3 reads CASRTGPDFSTEAFF. The CDR3 DNA reads TGTGCCAGCAGGACAGGGCCAGATTTCTCCACTGAAGCTTTCTTT.

J is TRBJ2-7 and V is TRBV10-3, with D maybe TRBD1 (6 bases). The V gene lost 3 bases and the J gene lost 3 bases, with 15 bases spanning the gap. CDR1 and CDR2 (germline): ENHRY, SYGVKD. The CDR3 covers 15 residues. The CDR3 loop reads CAISDPRGMIYEQYF. The CDR3 nucleotides read TGTGCCATCAGTGACCCTAGGGGGATGATCTACGAGCAGTACTTC.

The chain is built from TRBV6-5 and TRBJ2-1, with 9 bases fitting TRBD1. Germline-derived CDR1 and CDR2 are MNHEY and SVGAGI. J was trimmed by 4 bases and V by 5 bases; bases with no gene match: 0. CDR3 size: 13 residues. CDR3 nucleotides: TGTGCCAGCAGTGGGACAGGGTACAATGAGCAGTTCTTC. Protein product: CASSGTGYNEQFF.

The chain carries TRBV5-4 and TRBJ2-2; 7 nucleotides line up with TRBD1. The CDR3 length is 15 residues. V dropped 1 base and J dropped 3; count of bases not matched to a gene: 3. Germline lookup yields CDR1 SGHNT and CDR2 YYREEE (reference sequence). The CDR3 nucleotides are TGTGCCAGCAGCTTGAAACAGGGGTACACCGGGGAGCTGTTTTTT. Translated, it gives CASSLKQGYTGELFF.

This clone has only one observation. The rearrangement links TRBV7-2 to TRBJ1-5; tentative D call: TRBD1 (6 bases). Trimming took off 1 base at V and 6 bases at J, with 16 bases between the two ends. The CDR3 is 16 residues long. Germline lookup yields CDR1 SGHTA and CDR2 FQGNSA. The CDR3 loop is CASSLDRPGVSQPQHF. For the CDR3, the DNA is TGTGCCAGCAGCTTAGATAGGCCAGGGGTGTCTCAGCCCCAGCATTTT.

The CDR3 region is CASREGGPYNEQFF. As DNA, the CDR3 is TGTGCCAGCAGGGAGGGAGGGCCGTACAATGAGCAGTTCTTC. The chain couples TRBV2 to TRBJ2-1; 7 nucleotides match TRBD2. Germline V CDR1 and CDR2: SNHLY, FYNNEI. Trimming took 6 bases from V and 4 from J; bases not matched to a gene: 6. The CDR3 is 14 residues long.

The V call is TRBV19, the J call TRBJ1-2; maybe TRBD1 (6 bases). This CDR3 spans 13 amino acids. Germline CDR1 and CDR2: LNHDA and SQIVND (reference sequence). V was shortened by 7 bases and J by 5 bases, with 14 bases between the two germline ends. The chain's CDR3 is CASTGDRSYGYTF. CDR3 bases: TGTGCCAGTACCGGAGACAGGTCTTATGGCTACACCTTC.

For the CDR3, the DNA is TGTGCCAGCTCACCGGGACAGAATAATTCACCCCTCCACTTT. Amino acid sequence: CASSPGQNNSPLHF. V and J are TRBV18 and TRBJ1-6; TRBD1 agrees at 7 bases. CDR1 and CDR2 from the germline V gene are KGHSH and LQKENI. This CDR3 has 14 residues. With V trimmed by 3 bases and J by 5 bases, 1 base remained unmatched.

Here the CDR3 reads CASSSVDRDGNTEAFF. The CDR3 coding sequence is TGTGCCAGCAGCTCCGTAGACAGGGACGGAAACACTGAAGCTTTCTTT. The V and J genes are TRBV7-9 and TRBJ1-1, with TRBD1 identical over 7 bases. Germline values: CDR1 SEHNR, CDR2 FQNEAQ (reference sequence). CDR3 length equals 16 residues. The V segment lost 4 bases and the J segment 2 bases; nucleotides outside the gene matches: 10.

This clone has a single count. This rearrangement joins TRBV7-2 to TRBJ2-4; 8 bases map to TRBD2. Germline CDR1 SGHTA, CDR2 FQGNSA. Trimming at V came to 0 bases and at J to 0 bases, leaving 7 bases not matched to a gene. The CDR3 is 18 residues long. The CDR3 DNA reads TGTGCCAGCAGCTTAGCACCTACGGGGGGGTTAGCCAAAAACATTCAGTACTTC. This translates into CASSLAPTGGLAKNIQYF.

The chain recombines TRBV19 with TRBJ1-5; maybe TRBD1 (6 bases). Germline CDR1 is LNHDA and CDR2 is SQIVND (reference sequence). V lost 7 bases and J 0 bases, leaving 22 bases between the germline ends. The CDR3 contains 18 residues. CDR3 region: CASTMRTARPYSNQPQHF. The CDR3 coding sequence is TGTGCCAGTACCATGCGGACAGCCAGACCTTATAGCAATCAGCCCCAGCATTTT. The whole variable domain, remainder taken from reference TRBV19 and TRBJ1-5, is DGGITQSPKYLFRKEGQNVTLSCEQNLNHDAMYWYRQDPGQGLRLIYYSQIVNDFQKGDIAEGYSVSREKKESFPLTVTSAQKNPTAFYLCASTMRTARPYSNQPQHFGDGTRLSIL.

The rearrangement links TRBV27 to TRBJ1-1, with D possibly matching TRBD1 (6 bases). Per germline, CDR1 MNHEY and CDR2 SMNVEV (reference sequence). V lost 4 bases and J 10 bases, leaving 19 bases between the germline ends. The CDR3 loop spans 14 amino acids. The CDR3 sequence: CASSSWTAPVGAFF. In DNA, the CDR3 is TGTGCCAGCAGTTCTTGGACAGCCCCGGTGGGAGCTTTCTTT.

This chain joins TRBV21-1 and TRBJ2-7; the table names TRBD1, a call not compared with the DNA. TRBV21-1 has pseudogene status. This CDR3 contains 15 residues. The CDR3 DNA sequence: TGTGCCAGCAGCAACCCGGGACACGGCCTCTACGAGCAGTACTTC. As protein: CASSNPGHGLYEQYF.

V gene TRBV30 combines with J gene TRBJ2-2; possible D gene TRBD1, 5 bases. V was pared by 3 bases and J by 4 bases, with 9 bases between. From germline, CDR1 is GTSNPN and CDR2 SVGIG (reference sequence). There are 13 residues in the CDR3. CDR3 DNA sequence: TGTGCCTGGAGGCAGGGTGGCACCGGGGAGCTGTTTTTT. Translation gives CAWRQGGTGELFF.

The J gene is TRBJ2-2, the V gene TRBV7-3; TRBD2 is a possible D gene (5 bases). V dropped 1 base and J dropped 0 bases, with 15 bases sitting between them. The CDR3 extends over 18 amino acids. CDR1 is SGHTA and CDR2 is FQGTGA in the germline V gene. As DNA, the CDR3 is TGTGCCAGCAGCTTAAGGGGTTTCGGGGTATCGAACACCGGGGAGCTGTTTTTT. Its protein product is CASSLRGFGVSNTGELFF.

The chain combines TRBV6-5 with TRBJ1-5; D uncertain. The CDR3 has 12 amino acids. V dropped 5 bases and J dropped 7 bases, with 9 bases sitting between them. Germline lookup yields CDR1 MNHEY and CDR2 SVGAGI. The CDR3 is CASSPTRQPQHF. The CDR3 DNA follows: TGTGCCAGCAGTCCGACAAGGCAGCCCCAGCATTTT.

The V call is TRBV6-1, the J call TRBJ1-2; no clear D. CDR1 and CDR2 (germline): MNHNS, SASEGT. V shed 6 bases and J shed 8 bases, with 16 bases lying between them. The CDR3 spans 13 residues. In DNA form, the CDR3 reads TGTGCCAGCAGGCCCCAGGAGGCGAGCGGCTACACCTTC. It translates to CASRPQEASGYTF.

The rearrangement links TRBV5-4 to TRBJ1-2, with 7 bases fitting TRBD1. Germline values: CDR1 SGHNT, CDR2 YYREEE (reference sequence). This CDR3 is 17 amino acids long. Trimming at V came to 1 base and at J to 4 bases, leaving 13 bases not matched to a gene. DNA for the CDR3: TGTGCCAGCAGCTTGATGACAGGGATCCGCGTGGGCTATGGCTACACCTTC. It specifies CASSLMTGIRVGYGYTF.

The chain employs TRBV4-1 and TRBJ1-4; TRBD1 aligns across 9 bases. The CDR3 runs 15 residues. V gave up 4 bases and J gave up 8 bases; unmatched junction bases: 8. Germline loops: CDR1 MGHRA, CDR2 YSYEKL. CDR3 residues: CASSPRQGVREKLFF. CDR3 in DNA: TGCGCCAGCAGCCCCCGACAGGGGGTGAGGGAAAAACTGTTTTTT.

This clone has just one count. The V and J genes are TRBV18 and TRBJ2-7, with a tentative D call TRBD1 (6 bases). Germline CDR1 and CDR2: KGHSH and LQKENI. V was clipped by 6 bases and J by 2 bases, with 11 bases between them. This CDR3 comprises 13 residues. The CDR3 sequence is CASSEGTTYEQYF. In nucleotides, the CDR3 is TGTGCCAGCTCGGAAGGGACAACCTACGAGCAGTACTTC.

In the case of this clone: One end of the junction is discordant with germline, which a read error may explain. This chain connects TRBV4-1 to TRBJ2-7, with TRBD2 matching 11 bases. There are 15 residues in the CDR3. The V gene's germline CDR1 is MGHRA and CDR2 YSYEKL. The CDR3 DNA reads as TGCGCCAGCAGCCTCCTAGCGGGAGGACCCTACGAGCAGCACTTC. Its translation is CASSLLAGGPYEQHF.

This rearrangement joins TRBV6-6 to TRBJ2-7; 11 positions agree with TRBD2. The V and J ends lost 5 bases and 0 bases, in that order; junction bases with no gene match: 6. CDR1 and CDR2 (germline): MNHNY, SVGAGI (reference sequence). The CDR3 sequence is 16 residues long. The CDR3 coding sequence is TGTGCCAGCAGTCTTAGCGGGGGGGCAACCTCCTACGAGCAGTACTTC. It translates to CASSLSGGATSYEQYF.

J is TRBJ2-7 and V is TRBV11-2; 8 bases are a match to TRBD1. V lost 11 bases, J lost 0 bases, and 6 bases stayed unmatched. Germline V lookup: CDR1 SGHAT, CDR2 FQNNGV. CDR3 size: 13 residues. The CDR3 DNA is TGTGCCGGGGGGACAGGTAACTCCTACGAGCAGTACTTC. Residues: CAGGTGNSYEQYF. The full variable domain, its missing parts supplied by reference TRBV11-2 and TRBJ2-7, is EAGVAQSPRYKIIEKRQSVAFWCNPISGHATLYWYQQILGQGPKLLIQFQNNGVVDDSQLPKDRFSAERLKGVDSTLKIQPAKLEDSAVYLCAGGTGNSYEQYFGPGTRLTVT.

The chain has TRBV7-9 and TRBJ2-1; 13 nucleotides align to TRBD2. The J segment lost 7 bases and the V segment lost 1 base, leaving 1 base of the junction unmatched. Germline CDR1 and CDR2: SEHNR and FQNEAQ (reference sequence). This CDR3 is built from 15 residues. The CDR3 DNA follows: TGTGCCAGCAGCTTAGTACTAGCGGGGGGGAATGAGCAGTTCTTC. The encoded protein is CASSLVLAGGNEQFF.

The J gene is TRBJ1-1, the V gene TRBV15, with unresolved D. Germline lookup yields CDR1 LNHNV and CDR2 YYDKDF (reference sequence). The length of the CDR3 is 15 residues. V was trimmed by 0 bases and J by 2 bases, leaving 10 bases between them. The CDR3 coding sequence is TGTGCCACCAGCAGAGATCGGGGAGTTAACACTGAAGCTTTCTTT. It translates to CATSRDRGVNTEAFF.